The 17 T cell receptor beta chains given below trace back to one sample, sequenced in a study of blood T cell repertoires in COVID-19. Sequencing used immunoSEQ multiplex PCR; TCRdb keeps in-frame clones, though not all of them. The top ten clones hold 10% of a sample with some 40,000 clones, roughly 80% of them seen once. Input material: peripheral blood. The receptors stem from a man aged 55 to 70 in a cohort sampled during active COVID-19.

The chain links TRBV18 to TRBJ1-5; the D is unclear. Trimming stripped 6 bases from V and 5 bases from J, with 11 bases between. In germline, CDR1 is KGHSH, CDR2 LQKENI. The CDR3 extends over 13 amino acids. CDR3 sequence: CASSGGQDQPQHF. CDR3 sequence (DNA): TGTGCCAGCTCTGGAGGGCAAGATCAGCCCCAGCATTTT.

The V gene is TRBV19, the J gene TRBJ2-1, with D possibly TRBD2 on 6 matching bases. The V gene lost 3 bases and the J gene lost 13 bases, with 19 bases spanning the gap. The CDR3 loop spans 14 amino acids. Germline assignment: CDR1 LNHDA and CDR2 SQIVND (reference sequence). CDR3 amino acids: CASSILSRGKPQFF. The CDR3 DNA reads TGTGCCAGTAGTATCTTGTCGCGGGGCAAACCCCAGTTCTTC.

In this sample, this clone turned up once. The V and J genes are TRBV29-1 and TRBJ2-5, with D possibly TRBD2 on 6 matching bases. This CDR3 contains 11 residues. Germline V CDR1 and CDR2: SQVTM, ANQGSEA. With 8 bases removed from V and 3 bases from J, the gap between germline ends came to 10 bases. In DNA, the CDR3 is TGCAGCCCTATAGCGGAAGAGACCCAGTACTTC. Translated, it gives CSPIAEETQYF.

V is TRBV12-3 or TRBV12-4 and J is TRBJ2-5, with 12 bases that match TRBD1. The CDR3 totals 13 residues. The V gene end was trimmed by 7 bases and the J gene end by 4 bases; junction bases not matched to a gene: 1. The CDR3 spells CASTGQGAETQYF. CDR3 coding DNA: TGTGCCAGCACGGGACAGGGGGCAGAGACCCAGTACTTC.

The chain uses TRBV10-3 and TRBJ1-1; 8 nucleotides agree with TRBD1. This CDR3 comprises 12 residues. With V trimmed by 5 bases and J by 7 bases, 3 bases remained unmatched. CDR1 and CDR2 from the germline V gene are ENHRY and SYGVKD. The CDR3, as DNA: TGTGCCATCAGTACAGGGGGGAGTGAAGCTTTCTTT. This encodes CAISTGGSEAFF.

The chain couples TRBV12-5 to TRBJ1-1, with D possibly being TRBD1 (6 bases). The CDR3 totals 15 residues. V was cut by 6 bases and J by 7 bases, with 21 bases left in between. Germline V CDR1 and CDR2: LGHNT, FRNRAP. In nucleotides, the CDR3 is TGTGCTAGTGGCTTAGGATTGGGGTTGGACAGTGAAGCTTTCTTT. Protein: CASGLGLGLDSEAFF.

The J gene is TRBJ2-1, the V gene TRBV25-1; 9 bases fit TRBD1. The CDR3 spans 15 residues. Unmatched junction bases numbered 4, after V lost 2 bases and J lost 5 bases. Germline CDR1 reads MGHDK; CDR2 reads SYGVNS. CDR3 amino acids: CASSEPGQGNNEQFF. The CDR3 coding sequence is TGTGCCAGCAGTGAACCGGGACAGGGCAACAATGAGCAGTTCTTC.

The rearrangement uses TRBV28 and TRBJ1-2, with unresolved D. CDR1 MDHEN and CDR2 SYDVKM come from the germline V gene. Trimming removed 6 bases at V and 2 bases at J, with 19 bases between. The CDR3 is made up of 16 amino acids. DNA of the CDR3: TGTGCCAGCAGAGACACCGTCCTGGCCAGGAACTATGGCTACACCTTC. Amino acid sequence: CASRDTVLARNYGYTF.

The rearrangement joins TRBV11-2 to TRBJ1-6; a weak D match, TRBD1 (5 bases). Germline loops: CDR1 SGHAT, CDR2 FQNNGV. V was pared by 2 bases and J by 9 bases, with 8 bases between. This CDR3 has 13 residues. CDR3 region: CASSLSGGSPLHF. The DNA for the CDR3 is TGTGCCAGCAGCTTATCGGGGGGTTCACCCCTCCACTTT.

This rearrangement joins TRBV7-2 to TRBJ2-7, with 8 bases aligning to TRBD1. Trimming cost V 1 base and J 9 bases; bases outside gene matches: 23. The CDR3 runs 19 residues. Germline CDR1 SGHTA, CDR2 FQGNSA. This chain's CDR3 is CASSLGNGSFGTGRGVQYF. DNA of the CDR3: TGTGCCAGCAGCTTAGGAAATGGGAGTTTCGGGACAGGTCGAGGGGTGCAGTACTTC.

CDR3 sequence (DNA): TGTGCCAGCGGAGGACAGAGGCAGTTCTTC. This sequence encodes CASGGQRQFF. The gene calls are TRBV25-1 and TRBJ2-1; D may be TRBD1 (6 bases). V was trimmed by 8 bases and J by 12 bases, leaving 11 bases between them. From germline, CDR1 is MGHDK and CDR2 SYGVNS. The CDR3 runs to 10 residues.

The rearrangement joins TRBV30 to TRBJ1-1, with TRBD1 matching over 9 bases. The V and J ends lost 3 bases and 7 bases, in that order; junction bases with no gene match: 6. This CDR3 contains 13 residues. CDR1 and CDR2 (germline): GTSNPN, SVGIG (reference sequence). The CDR3 region has the DNA TGTGCCTGGAGGGGACAGGGATCGAGTGAAGCTTTCTTT. It codes for CAWRGQGSSEAFF.

The chain couples TRBV6-5 to TRBJ2-7, with TRBD1 matching 9 bases. The CDR3 is 15 residues long. In germline, CDR1 is MNHEY, CDR2 SVGAGI. V was clipped by 1 base and J by 6 bases; unmatched bases: 7. The CDR3 DNA reads TGTGCCAGCAGTTACTTTAGGTCGACAGGGGGCGAGCAGTACTTC. This sequence encodes CASSYFRSTGGEQYF.

This clone was seen a single time. This chain links TRBV19 with TRBJ2-3; maybe TRBD2 (6 bases). The CDR3 loop spans 15 amino acids. V lost 5 bases to trimming and J lost 0 bases, with 12 bases between them. CDR1 and CDR2 (germline): LNHDA, SQIVND (reference sequence). The CDR3 here is CASSLEGRSTDTQYF. The CDR3 DNA reads as TGTGCCAGTAGTCTGGAGGGACGGAGCACAGATACGCAGTATTTT.

J is TRBJ1-2 and V is TRBV20-1; TRBD1 matches at 9 bases. V lost 3 bases and J lost 4; bases outside the gene matches: 6. The CDR3 is 14 amino acids. Germline V gene data show CDR1 as DFQATT and CDR2 as SNEGSKA (reference sequence). The CDR3 region is CSASRGTGTYGYTF. In DNA, the CDR3 is TGCAGTGCTAGTAGGGGGACAGGGACCTATGGCTACACCTTC.

V gene TRBV5-1 combines with J gene TRBJ1-6; D remains ambiguous. The germline V gene encodes CDR1 SGHRS and CDR2 YFSETQ. CDR3 length: 15 amino acids. Trimming removed 0 bases at V and 0 bases at J, with 4 bases between. CDR3 nucleotides: TGCGCCAGCAGCTTGGAGAGCTCCTATAATTCACCCCTCCACTTT. Residues: CASSLESSYNSPLHF.

The chain carries TRBV5-1 and TRBJ1-2; 9 bases agree with TRBD1. CDR1 and CDR2 from the germline V gene are SGHRS and YFSETQ. This CDR3 is built from 15 residues. Unmatched junction bases numbered 5, after V lost 0 bases and J lost 5 bases. The CDR3 is CASSLDGTGPYGYTF. The CDR3 DNA reads as TGCGCCAGCAGCTTGGACGGGACAGGGCCATATGGCTACACCTTC.